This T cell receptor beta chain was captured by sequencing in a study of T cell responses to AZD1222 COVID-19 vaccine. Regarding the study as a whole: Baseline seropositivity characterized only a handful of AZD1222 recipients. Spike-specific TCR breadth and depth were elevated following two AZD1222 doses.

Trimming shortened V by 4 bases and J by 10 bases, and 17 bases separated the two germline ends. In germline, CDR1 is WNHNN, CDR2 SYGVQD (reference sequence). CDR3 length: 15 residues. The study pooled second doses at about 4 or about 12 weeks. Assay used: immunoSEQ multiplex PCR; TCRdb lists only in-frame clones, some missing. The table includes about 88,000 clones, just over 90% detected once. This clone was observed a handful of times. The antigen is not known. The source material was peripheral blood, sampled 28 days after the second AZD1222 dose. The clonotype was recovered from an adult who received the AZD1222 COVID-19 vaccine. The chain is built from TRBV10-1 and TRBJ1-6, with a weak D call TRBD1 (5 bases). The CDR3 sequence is CASSGSTGVGSPLHF. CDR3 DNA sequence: TGCGCCAGCAGTGGGAGCACAGGTGTCGGATCACCCCTCCACTTT.